Shown below are 20 T cell receptor gamma chains from a single sample sequenced in a study of gamma-delta T cells after stem cell transplantation. TCRdb reprocessed the RT-PCR reads through CATT. The sample lists several hundred gamma-chain clones, 54% occurring once. Sequencing used gamma-delta T cells. Receptors originate from a human donor. It is not recorded whose cells these are; they may come from a transplant donor.

CDR3 loop: CALWEVDVLGKKIKVF. The DNA of the CDR3 is TGTGCCTTGTGGGAGGTGGACGTGTTGGGCAAAAAAATCAAGGTATTT. The chain carries TRGV9 and TRGJP. TCRdb lists no J gene, so it was determined here by aligning the DNA to germline. Per the germline V gene, CDR1 is GITISATS and CDR2 is ISYDGTV (reference sequence). The CDR3 consists of 16 residues. V lost 0 bases, J lost 9 bases, and 5 bases stayed unmatched.

A remark on this clone: Since a much larger clone is just one base distant, this may be a read error. The V gene is TRGV8, the J gene TRGJ1 or TRGJ2. The J gene was not available in TCRdb and was assigned here by matching the DNA to germline segments. Per the germline V gene, CDR1 is VENAVY and CDR2 is YDSYNSRV. This CDR3 has 11 residues. In nucleotides, the CDR3 is TGTGCCACCTGGGGTAGGAATAAGAAACTCTTT. It yields the protein CATWGRNKKLF.

This clone was picked up a small number of times. The J segment was not called; the V segment is TRGV9. The CDR3 loop spans 17 amino acids. CDR1 and CDR2 from the germline V gene are GITISATS and ISYDGTV (reference sequence). The DNA of the CDR3 is TGTGCCTTGTGGGAGGTGCGTCGAGAGTTGGGCAAAAAAATCAGGGTATTT. It is translated as CALWEVRRELGKKIRVF.

As concerns this clone: The junction does not match germline at one end; this may be a read error. The J gene is TRGJP2, the V gene TRGV8. The J gene is not listed in TCRdb, so it was assigned here from a DNA match to germline. This CDR3 is built from 15 residues. The V gene's germline CDR1 is VENAVY and CDR2 YDSYNSRV. The chain's CDR3 is CANWDLSRGDWIKTF. The CDR3 coding sequence is TGTGCCAACTGGGATCTATCCCGAGGTGATTGGATCAAGACGTTT.

Comments on this clone: A much larger clone lies a single base off, so this may be a read error. The CDR3 nucleotides read TGTGCCTTGTGGGAGGTGCGAGAGTTGGGCAAAAAAATCAAGGTATTT. Translated: CALWEVRELGKKIKVF. V and J are TRGV9 and TRGJP. TCRdb leaves out the J gene; it was filled in here by matching the DNA to germline. After removal of 0 bases from V and 6 bases from J, the junction contained 2 bases not matched to a gene. CDR1 and CDR2 from the germline V gene are GITISATS and ISYDGTV (reference sequence). The CDR3 spans 16 residues.

For this clone: An end of the junction differs from the germline gene, which may be a read error. The CDR3 region has the DNA TGTGCCTTGTGGGAGGTGACTGAGTTGGGCAAAAAAAACAAGGTATTT. Amino acids: CALWEVTELGKKNKVF. This rearrangement joins TRGV9 to TRGJP. Since TCRdb gives no J gene, matching the DNA to germline was used here to assign it. Germline CDR1 reads GITISATS; CDR2 reads ISYDGTV (reference sequence). The CDR3 consists of 16 residues.

V usage is TRGV9 and J usage is TRGJP. Assignment of the J gene here rests on matching the DNA to germline, because TCRdb gives none. This CDR3 has 16 amino acids. From germline, CDR1 is GITISATS and CDR2 ISYDGTV (reference sequence). Trimming took 3 bases from V and 9 from J; bases not matched to a gene: 8. The CDR3 reads CALWELVGLGKKIKVF. CDR3 nucleotides: TGTGCCTTGTGGGAGCTGGTTGGGTTGGGCAAAAAAATCAAGGTATTT.

As for this clone: A much larger clone differs from this one at a single base, so this may be a read error. V gene TRGV9 combines with J gene TRGJP. The J gene, missing from TCRdb, was assigned here through DNA to germline matching. The germline V gene has CDR1 GITISATS and CDR2 ISYDGTV (reference sequence). The CDR3 contains 16 residues. As DNA, the CDR3 is TGTGCCTTGGGGGAGGTGGAAGAGTTGGGCAAAAAAATCAAGGTATTT. Encoded protein: CALGEVEELGKKIKVF.

The genes are TRGV3 and TRGJP2. TCRdb is silent on the J gene; assignment here came from matching the DNA to germline. Per the germline V gene, CDR1 is VTNTFY and CDR2 is YDVSTARD (reference sequence). This CDR3 is 15 amino acids long. J gave up 2 bases and V 3 bases, and 6 bases lay outside the gene matches. The CDR3 DNA sequence: TGTGCCACCTGGGACGGTATGAGTAGTGATTGGATCAAGACGTTT. Translating gives CATWDGMSSDWIKTF.

By frequency in the sample, this clone is hyperexpanded. Other DNA sequences from this sample encode an identical CDR3 as well. The V call is TRGV3, the J call TRGJP2. The junction had 13 bases not matched to a gene; V was cut back by 0 bases and J by 0 bases. CDR1 is VTNTFY, CDR2 YDVSTARD, per germline (reference sequence). The CDR3 totals 19 residues. CDR3 residues: CATWDRPNRADSSDWIKTF. The CDR3 DNA reads as TGTGCCACCTGGGACAGGCCGAATCGGGCCGATAGTAGTGATTGGATCAAGACGTTT.

As regards this clone: A much bigger clone sits one base away, suggesting this may be a read error. This chain uses TRGV9 with TRGJP. The J gene, not given by TCRdb, was assigned here from a germline match of the nucleotide sequence. This CDR3 is built from 20 residues. Germline CDR1 is GITISATS and CDR2 is ISYDGTV (reference sequence). CDR3 in amino acids: CALWEVRNKVLESGKKIKVF. CDR3 coding DNA: TGTGCCTTGTGGGAGGTTCGGAACAAGGTACTAGAGTCGGGCAAAAAAATCAAGGTATTT.

Worth noting for this clone: An end of the junction differs from the germline gene, which may be a read error. The chain joins TRGV9 to TRGJP. Here the J gene was assigned by germline matching of the DNA, as TCRdb has none. The CDR3 sequence is 16 residues long. Germline CDR1 is GITISATS and CDR2 is ISYDGTV (reference sequence). The CDR3 here is CALREIEELGKKIKVF. CDR3 nucleotides: TGTGCCTTGCGGGAGATCGAAGAGTTGGGCAAAAAAATCAAGGTATTT.

This chain joins TRGV9 and TRGJP. The J gene comes from matching the DNA to germline here; TCRdb lacks it. V shed 3 bases and J 9 bases; nucleotides not matched to a gene: 11. The CDR3 has 17 residues. Germline loops: CDR1 GITISATS, CDR2 ISYDGTV (reference sequence). The DNA of the CDR3 is TGTGCCTTGTGGGAGTACGGGTTAGGGTTGGGCAAAAAAATCAAGGTATTT. This sequence encodes CALWEYGLGLGKKIKVF.

This clone appeared a few times. This DNA's translation differs at residue 17 from TCRdb's protein, which comes from a much larger clone; a read error is likely, and the protein shown is translated from the DNA. No J gene was called, and the V gene is TRGV3. Germline CDR1 and CDR2: VTNTFY and YDVSTARD (reference sequence). The CDR3 runs 19 residues. Here the CDR3 DNA reads TGTGCCACCTGGGACAGGCCGAATCGGGCCGATAGTAGTGATTGGATCGAGACGTTT. Its translation: CATWDRPNRADSSDWIETF.

V is TRGV2 and J is TRGJ1 or TRGJ2. The J gene, missing from TCRdb, was assigned here through DNA to germline matching. The V gene's germline CDR1 is EGSNGY and CDR2 YDSYNSKV. V lost 1 base to trimming and J lost 0 bases; unmatched junction nucleotides: 3. The CDR3 runs 14 residues. CDR3 sequence: CATWDGENYYKKLF. The DNA of the CDR3 is TGTGCCACCTGGGACGGAGAGAATTATTATAAGAAACTCTTT.

Worth noting for this clone: A read error likely explains this, since a far larger clone differs by one base. This specimen includes other DNA sequences encoding the same CDR3. The rearrangement joins TRGV3 to TRGJP2. The J gene comes from matching the DNA to germline here; TCRdb lacks it. CDR1 is VTNTFY, CDR2 YDVSTARD, per germline (reference sequence). This CDR3 is built from 19 residues. CDR3 DNA sequence: TGTGCCACCTGGGACAGGCCGAATCGGGCCGATAGTAGTGACTGGATCAAGACGTTT. Encoded protein: CATWDRPNRADSSDWIKTF.

Concerning this clone itself: This may be a read error, as it is one base from a much larger clone. The chain carries TRGV9 and TRGJP. TCRdb gives no J gene; it was assigned here by matching the DNA to germline. Germline lookup yields CDR1 GITISATS and CDR2 ISYDGTV (reference sequence). The CDR3 sequence is 17 residues long. The CDR3 DNA follows: TGTGCCTTGTGGGAGGTGCATCGAGAGTTGGGCAAAAAAAACAAGGTATTT. It translates to CALWEVHRELGKKNKVF.

Comments on this clone: In the same sample, other DNA sequences code for this CDR3. The chain has TRGV9 and TRGJP. TCRdb supplies no J gene; here it was assigned by aligning the nucleotide sequence to germline. J lost 4 bases, V lost 1 base, and 4 bases had no gene match. Germline loops: CDR1 GITISATS, CDR2 ISYDGTV (reference sequence). The CDR3 sequence is 17 residues long. In DNA, the CDR3 is TGTGCCTTGTGGGAGGTCCTCCAAGAGTTGGGCAAAAAAATCAAGGTATTT. Its translation is CALWEVLQELGKKIKVF.

As regards this clone: A read error may produce the germline difference seen at one junction end. This rearrangement joins TRGV3 to TRGJ1 or TRGJ2. The J gene is absent in TCRdb and was assigned here via DNA matching to germline. There are 13 residues in the CDR3. The germline V gene has CDR1 VTNTFY and CDR2 YDVSTARD (reference sequence). The CDR3 nucleotides read TGTGCCACCTGGGCCGATTATTATTCTAAGAAACTCTTT. This codes for CATWADYYSKKLF.

Turning to this clone: One end of the junction is discordant with germline, which a read error may explain. The chain couples TRGV9 to TRGJP. TCRdb supplies no J gene; here it was assigned by aligning the nucleotide sequence to germline. Germline assignment: CDR1 GITISATS and CDR2 ISYDGTV (reference sequence). The CDR3 runs to 16 residues. This CDR3 is CALWEAQEWGKKIKVF. DNA of the CDR3: TGTGCCTTGTGGGAGGCGCAAGAGTGGGGCAAAAAAATCAAGGTATTT.